The 11 T cell receptor beta chains in this list originate from one sample, sequenced in a study of tumor T cells in aggressive B-cell lymphoma (dated by TCRdb to about 2017). Library construction relied on the immunoSEQ multiplex PCR assay. TCRdb's version of the immuneACCESS table is confined to in-frame rearrangements and falls short of the full clone set. An unresolved V gene accounts for under half of the shortfall where checked; the remainder is of unknown origin. The sample table shows thousands of clones, and 65% to 90% are seen once. The ten top clones hold 2.5% to 3% of the sample. The sample consisted of tumor tissue. These receptors originate from an adult with diffuse large B cell lymphoma.

The rearrangement joins TRBV9 to TRBJ2-7, with TRBD1 identical over 11 bases. The CDR3 length is 15 residues. V shed 3 bases, J shed 4 bases, and the junction held 6 bases outside the gene matches. CDR1 SGDLS and CDR2 YYNGEE come from the germline V gene. CDR3 DNA sequence: TGTGCCAGCAGCGCCGGGACAGGGGGTGGTTACGAGCAGTACTTC. Amino acid sequence: CASSAGTGGGYEQYF.

The chain couples TRBV18 to TRBJ2-3; possibly TRBD1 for D (6 bases). The germline V and J ends were trimmed by 7 bases and 0 bases, with 14 bases remaining between them. This CDR3 is built from 15 residues. Germline V gene data show CDR1 as KGHSH and CDR2 as LQKENI. The CDR3 coding sequence is TGTGCCAGCTTAACGATTCAGGGGAGCACAGATACGCAGTATTTT. It yields the protein CASLTIQGSTDTQYF.

This clone appeared a few times. The chain combines TRBV4-2 with TRBJ1-1; 10 nucleotides line up with TRBD1. Germline V lookup: CDR1 LGHNA, CDR2 YNFKEQ. The CDR3 has 15 residues. V trimming: 3 bases; J trimming: 4 bases; junction bases outside the gene matches: 5. CDR3 protein: CASSQRQGASTEAFF. The CDR3 nucleotides read TGTGCCAGCAGCCAGAGACAGGGGGCGAGCACTGAAGCTTTCTTT.

V usage is TRBV29-1 and J usage is TRBJ2-3; 7 bases agree with TRBD2. The V segment lost 3 bases and the J segment 6 bases; nucleotides outside the gene matches: 6. This CDR3 has 13 amino acids. Germline V gives CDR1 SQVTM, CDR2 ANQGSEA. The CDR3 reads CSVERESSDTQYF. The CDR3 bases are TGCAGCGTTGAGCGGGAGAGCTCCGATACGCAGTATTTT.

CDR3 nucleotide sequence: TGTGCCAGCAGCCCACAGGATGTCGGAACTAATGAAAAACTGTTTTTT. Translated, it gives CASSPQDVGTNEKLFF. The rearrangement uses TRBV7-6 and TRBJ1-4; maybe TRBD1 (5 bases). CDR3 length equals 16 residues. Germline assignment: CDR1 SGHVS and CDR2 FNYEAQ. V was shortened by 5 bases and J by 1 base, with 14 bases between the two germline ends. Complete variable domain (other parts from reference TRBV7-6 and TRBJ1-4): GAGVSQSPRYKVTKRGQDVALRCDPISGHVSLYWYRQALGQGPEFLTYFNYEAQQDKSGLPNDRFSAERPEGSISTLTIQRTEQRDSAMYRCASSPQDVGTNEKLFFGSGTQLSVL.

This clone has just one count. V is TRBV4-3 and J is TRBJ2-1; 11 bases line up with TRBD2. CDR1 is LGHNA and CDR2 is YSLEER in the germline V gene. The CDR3 runs to 21 residues. V gave up 3 bases and J gave up 5 bases; unmatched junction bases: 21. The CDR3 DNA follows: TGCGCCAGCAGCCAGGTCACAGGAGACGGACTAGCGGGTTACCGCGACAATGAGCAGTTCTTC. It yields the protein CASSQVTGDGLAGYRDNEQFF.

The chain employs TRBV4-1 and TRBJ2-3; a weak D match, TRBD2 (5 bases). Germline CDR1 and CDR2: MGHRA and YSYEKL. V was cut by 0 bases and J by 14 bases, with 15 bases left in between. This CDR3 spans 13 amino acids. DNA of the CDR3: TGCGCCAGCAGCCAAGATAGAGGGCATGGTTGGTATTTT. Its protein product is CASSQDRGHGWYF.

The rearrangement joins TRBV14 to TRBJ1-1; D not certain. Deletions cut 1 base from V and 4 bases from J, with 7 bases between. CDR1 SGHDN and CDR2 FVKESK come from the germline V gene. CDR3 length: 13 amino acids. In DNA form, the CDR3 reads TGTGCCAGCAGCCAAGGACTTCCCACTGAAGCTTTCTTT. This translates into CASSQGLPTEAFF.

The chain has TRBV11-2 and TRBJ1-1, with D tentatively TRBD1 (5 bases). The CDR3 is 14 amino acids. V lost 8 bases and J 0 bases, leaving 13 bases between the germline ends. The germline V gene encodes CDR1 SGHAT and CDR2 FQNNGV. The DNA for the CDR3 is TGTGCCAGCGTGGCCCCAGGGTTGAACACTGAAGCTTTCTTT. Protein: CASVAPGLNTEAFF.

The gene calls are TRBV5-1 and TRBJ2-7, with 7 bases identical to TRBD1. There are 15 residues in the CDR3. The ends lost 0 bases at V and 0 bases at J; junction bases unmatched: 3. Germline lookup yields CDR1 SGHRS and CDR2 YFSETQ. CDR3 in amino acids: CASSLVGQTSYEQYF. The CDR3 DNA follows: TGCGCCAGCAGCTTGGTGGGACAGACCTCCTACGAGCAGTACTTC.

The rearrangement links TRBV11-3 to TRBJ2-5; no clear D. V was clipped by 5 bases and J by 3 bases, with 7 bases between them. This CDR3 spans 12 amino acids. CDR1 SGHNT and CDR2 YENEEA come from the germline V gene. In DNA form, the CDR3 reads TGTGCCAGCAGCCAGTTTGAAGAGACCCAGTACTTC. Amino acids: CASSQFEETQYF.